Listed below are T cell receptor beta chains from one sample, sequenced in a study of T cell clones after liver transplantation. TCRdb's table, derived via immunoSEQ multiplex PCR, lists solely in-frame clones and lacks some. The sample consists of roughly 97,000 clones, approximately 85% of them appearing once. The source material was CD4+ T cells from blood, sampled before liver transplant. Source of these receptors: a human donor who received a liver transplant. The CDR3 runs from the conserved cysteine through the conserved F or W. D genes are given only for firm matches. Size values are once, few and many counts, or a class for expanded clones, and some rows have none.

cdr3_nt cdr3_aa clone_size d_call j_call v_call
TGCGCCAGCAGCTTGGCCTCTTCAGGTTTCGATCCTGGAAACACCATATATTTT CASSLASSGFDPGNTIYF - - TRBJ1-3 TRBV5-1
TGTGCCAGCAGAACGGGGGGGCGAGAGACCCAGTACTTC CASRTGGRETQYF - TRBD2 TRBJ2-5 TRBV2
TGTGCCAGCAGATTAGCGGGGAGTGGCACAGATACGCAGTATTTT CASRLAGSGTDTQYF - TRBD2 TRBJ2-3 TRBV6-1
TGCGCCAGCAGCATCCGGGACTTTAACACAGATACGCAGTATTTT CASSIRDFNTDTQYF few - TRBJ2-3 TRBV5-1
TGTGCCAGCAGGCCGGGGACATATAATGAGCAGTTCTTC CASRPGTYNEQFF - - TRBJ2-1 TRBV28
TGTGCCAGCAGCTGGGGACAGGGGACGGGTGAGCAGTTCTTC CASSWGQGTGEQFF - TRBD1 TRBJ2-1 TRBV7-2
TGCGCCAGCATTACAGGGAGGAACATTCAGTACTTC CASITGRNIQYF - - TRBJ2-4 TRBV5-1
TGTGCCGCGCGTCGGGGCTACAATGAGCAGTTCTTC CAARRGYNEQFF - - TRBJ2-1 TRBV6-1
TGTGCCAGTAGTGCCAGGACAGGGGACGGACTAGCTTTCTTT CASSARTGDGLAFF medium-sized TRBD1 TRBJ1-1 TRBV19
TGCAGCGTTGGGGGTAGAGGGAGACTGAGTAATGAGCAGTTCTTC CSVGGRGRLSNEQFF once - TRBJ2-1 TRBV29-1
TGCGCCAGCAGTGACGGTGGGAGGGCCGCAGATACGCAGTATTTT CASSDGGRAADTQYF - TRBD2 TRBJ2-3 TRBV10-1
TGCAGCGTTGAGGGCGTGGCAGGGATTAGTATCGATGAGCAGTTCTTC CSVEGVAGISIDEQFF - - TRBJ2-1 TRBV29-1
TGTGCCAGCAGCCCGGGACAGCACTATGGCTACACCTTC CASSPGQHYGYTF once TRBD1 TRBJ1-2 TRBV11-2
TGTGCCAGCAGCGAAACTAGCGGACGCACAGATACGCAGTATTTT CASSETSGRTDTQYF - TRBD2 TRBJ2-3 TRBV7-3
TGCAGCGTTGTGAGACTAGCGGCGAGCTCCTACAATGAGCAGTTCTTC CSVVRLAASSYNEQFF - TRBD2 TRBJ2-1 TRBV29-1
TGCGCCAGCAGCTTGGAGCGCGGAAGTGAGACCCAGTACTTC CASSLERGSETQYF - - TRBJ2-5 TRBV5-1
TGTGCCAGCAGCTCCACGGGGGACAGGGGAAACGAGCAGTACTTC CASSSTGDRGNEQYF many TRBD1 TRBJ2-7 TRBV11-1
TGTGCCATCCGCGGAACGGGGGACGTGAACACTGAAGCTTTCTTT CAIRGTGDVNTEAFF - - TRBJ1-1 TRBV10-3
TGTGCCAGCAGTTTATTTAGCGGGAGGGCCGGCAATGAGCAGTTCTTC CASSLFSGRAGNEQFF once TRBD2 TRBJ2-1 TRBV28
TGTGCCATCAGTGCAGGGGATGGAAACACCATATATTTT CAISAGDGNTIYF - - TRBJ1-3 TRBV10-3